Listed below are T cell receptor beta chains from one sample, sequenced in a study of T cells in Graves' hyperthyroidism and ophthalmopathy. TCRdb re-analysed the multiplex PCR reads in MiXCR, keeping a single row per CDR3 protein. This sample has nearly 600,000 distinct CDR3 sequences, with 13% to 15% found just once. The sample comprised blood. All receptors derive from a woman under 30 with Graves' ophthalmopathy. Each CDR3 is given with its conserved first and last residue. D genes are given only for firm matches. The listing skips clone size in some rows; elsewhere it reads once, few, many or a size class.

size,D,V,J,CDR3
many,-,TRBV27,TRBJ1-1,CASSRQISGTEAFF
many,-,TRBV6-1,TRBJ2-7,CASRIFSGEQYF
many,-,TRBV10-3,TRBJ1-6,CAISESSTAYNSPLHF
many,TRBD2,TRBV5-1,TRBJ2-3,CASSSSLAATDTQYF
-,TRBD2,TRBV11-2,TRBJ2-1,CASSLGPSCGSSYNEQFF
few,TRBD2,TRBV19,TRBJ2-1,CASRGPTLADYNEQFF
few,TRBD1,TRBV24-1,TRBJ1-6,CATSHRGENSPLHF
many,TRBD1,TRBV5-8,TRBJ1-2,CASSLGMGTGGLNGYTF
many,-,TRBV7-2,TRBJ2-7,CASSLGNTYEQYF
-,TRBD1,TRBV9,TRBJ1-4,CASSGTGEGNEKLFF
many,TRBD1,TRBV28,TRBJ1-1,CASSWDRVYTEAFF
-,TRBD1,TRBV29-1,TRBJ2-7,CSVEDIGTGGYEQYF
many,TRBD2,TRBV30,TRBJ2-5,CAWIRAGGETQYF
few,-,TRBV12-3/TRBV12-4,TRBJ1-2,CASSGAGYGYTF
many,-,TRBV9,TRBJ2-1,CASSVDASSYNEQFF
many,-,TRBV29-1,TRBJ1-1,CSAPRANTEAFF
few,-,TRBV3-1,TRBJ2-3,CASSQDRPRADTQYF
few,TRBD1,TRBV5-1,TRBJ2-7,CASSLWDRSYSYEQYF
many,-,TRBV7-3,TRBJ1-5,CASSSTPGQPQHF
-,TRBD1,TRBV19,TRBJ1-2,CASSQTGIYGYTF
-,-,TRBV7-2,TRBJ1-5,CASSLGSVNSNQPQHF
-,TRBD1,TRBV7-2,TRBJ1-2,CASSLSLGGAYGYTF
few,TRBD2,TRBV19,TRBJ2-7,CASSGTSGTPSYEQYF
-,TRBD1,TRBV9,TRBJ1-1,CASSVTGGRTEAFF
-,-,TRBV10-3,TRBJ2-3,CAISPQSGSGTDTRYF
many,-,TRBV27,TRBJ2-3,CASSLGTVQDTQYF
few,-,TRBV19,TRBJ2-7,CASSIGAYEQYF
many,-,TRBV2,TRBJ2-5,CASSDWQIQETQYF
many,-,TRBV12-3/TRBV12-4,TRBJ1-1,CASSFGGFMNTEAFF
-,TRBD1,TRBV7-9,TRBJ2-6,CASSLGGQGISGANVLTF
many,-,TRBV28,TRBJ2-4,CASSWTGGDLAKNIQYF
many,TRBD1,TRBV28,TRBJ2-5,CASSLADRGTQYF
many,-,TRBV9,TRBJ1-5,CASSVGGRGHQPQHF
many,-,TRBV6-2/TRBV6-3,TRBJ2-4,CASNQPRSGAKNIQYF
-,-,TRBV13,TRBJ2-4,CASSVGEGENIQYF
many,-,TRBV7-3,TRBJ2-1,CASSLTWATSYNEQFF
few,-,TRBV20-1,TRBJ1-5,CSATEPIGNQPQHF
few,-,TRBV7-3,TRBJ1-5,CASSLRAGRNQPQHF
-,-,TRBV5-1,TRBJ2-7,CASSLAVGAQGEQYF
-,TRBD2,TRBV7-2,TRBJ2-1,CASSLGLAGGSNEQFF
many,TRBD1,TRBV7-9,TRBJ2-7,CASSLRGCIIGQGFCEQYF
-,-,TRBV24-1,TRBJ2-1,CATSDPGPSYNEQFF
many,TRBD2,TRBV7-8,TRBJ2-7,CASSQLAGIRYEQYF
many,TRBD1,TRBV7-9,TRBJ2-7,CASSPRDRPHEQYF
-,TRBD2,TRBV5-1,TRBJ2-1,CASSRGLATNEQFF
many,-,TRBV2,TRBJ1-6,CASSERSSYSPLHF
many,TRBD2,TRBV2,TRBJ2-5,CASSFPSGRQETQYF
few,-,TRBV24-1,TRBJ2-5,CATSDRGSQETQYF
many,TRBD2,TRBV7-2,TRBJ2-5,CASCDITGGDGLETQYF
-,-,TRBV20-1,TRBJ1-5,CGSTTGYDQPQHF
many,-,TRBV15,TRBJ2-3,CATSRDRPLTDTQYF
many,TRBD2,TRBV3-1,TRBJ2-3,CASSQGLAADTQYF
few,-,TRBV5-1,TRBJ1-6,CASSLVSPRMGGWLSPLHF
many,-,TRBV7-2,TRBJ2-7,CASSFGASGVPGLNSYEQYF